This passage covers 29 T cell receptor beta chains from one sample sequenced in a study of CD8 T cells in Susac syndrome. RNA amounts of about 0.5 to 1 ug underwent reverse transcription with random hexamers. From the immunoSEQ multiplex PCR reads, TCRdb called clonotypes with MiXCR, one entry per CDR3 protein. Among some 110,000 distinct CDR3 sequences listed, 94% were seen once. Sequencing was performed on CD8+ T cells from PBMCs. The receptors were gathered from a human donor with Susac syndrome.

The chain couples TRBV9 to TRBJ1-2, with a weak D call TRBD1 (6 bases). Germline V gene sequence: CDR1 SGDLS, CDR2 YYNGEE. CDR3 size: 13 residues. Trimming left V 3 bases short and J 4 bases short, with 10 bases between. The CDR3 spells CASSDRDTYGYTF. DNA of the CDR3: TGTGCCAGCAGCGATCGGGACACCTATGGCTACACCTTC.

The chain couples TRBV15 to TRBJ2-5; maybe TRBD2 (6 bases). The CDR3 extends over 15 amino acids. Germline CDR1 reads LNHNV; CDR2 reads YYDKDF (reference sequence). V was cut by 3 bases and J by 4 bases, with 15 bases left in between. As DNA, the CDR3 is TGTGCCACCAGCAGGGCCGCGGAGCGGGTAGAGACCCAGTACTTC. It encodes CATSRAAERVETQYF. Full variable domain (missing parts from reference TRBV15 and TRBJ2-5): DAMVIQNPRYQVTQFGKPVTLSCSQTLNHNVMYWYQQKSSQAPKLLFHYYDKDFNNEADTPDNFQSRRPNTSFCFLDIRSPGLGDTAMYLCATSRAAERVETQYFGPGTRLLVL.

This chain uses TRBV19 with TRBJ2-1, with D possibly TRBD1 on 5 matching bases. Per germline, CDR1 LNHDA and CDR2 SQIVND (reference sequence). V shed 7 bases and J shed 0 bases, with 7 bases lying between them. The CDR3 runs 13 residues. In DNA form, the CDR3 reads TGTGCCAGTACAGGGTACTCCTACAATGAGCAGTTCTTC. Its protein product is CASTGYSYNEQFF.

The chain is built from TRBV5-4 and TRBJ1-2; D gene unclear. V gave up 1 base and J gave up 5 bases, with 6 bases separating them. Germline CDR1 and CDR2: SGHNT and YYREEE (reference sequence). This CDR3 is built from 12 residues. The CDR3 spells CASSLPQYGYTF. DNA for the CDR3: TGTGCCAGCAGCTTGCCCCAGTATGGCTACACCTTC. The complete variable domain, with remaining parts taken from reference TRBV5-4 and TRBJ1-2, reads ETGVTQSPTHLIKTRGQQVTLRCSSQSGHNTVSWYQQALGQGPQFIFQYYREEENGRGNFPPRFSGLQFPNYSSELNVNALELDDSALYLCASSLPQYGYTFGSGTRLTVV.

The CDR3 nucleotides are TGTGCCAGCAGCTCGACTAGCGGGGTGCAAGCGGAGCAGTTCTTC. It codes for CASSSTSGVQAEQFF. The J gene is TRBJ2-1, the V gene TRBV7-9; TRBD2 matches 11 bases. The CDR3 is made up of 15 amino acids. Germline assignment: CDR1 SEHNR and CDR2 FQNEAQ (reference sequence). J was trimmed by 10 bases and V by 4 bases; bases with no gene match: 9.

V is TRBV2 and J is TRBJ2-6; the D is unclear. Germline lookup yields CDR1 SNHLY and CDR2 FYNNEI. The CDR3 has 15 amino acids. Trimming removed 7 bases from V and 0 bases from J, with 10 bases in between. For the CDR3, the DNA is TGTGCCAGCACCTCCTTAAGCTCTGGGGCCAACGTCCTGACTTTC. This translates into CASTSLSSGANVLTF.

The chain employs TRBV12-5 and TRBJ2-1; TRBD2 agrees at 10 bases. V lost 2 bases and J lost 4; bases outside the gene matches: 8. The CDR3 is 17 residues long. Germline assignment: CDR1 LGHNT and CDR2 FRNRAP. CDR3 sequence: CASGLTSKAGGYNEQFF. The CDR3 bases are TGTGCTAGTGGTTTGACCTCCAAAGCGGGGGGGTACAATGAGCAGTTCTTC.

This chain links TRBV9 with TRBJ1-5; 9 bases align to TRBD1. This CDR3 has 14 amino acids. J was trimmed by 4 bases and V by 3 bases; bases with no gene match: 2. In germline, CDR1 is SGDLS, CDR2 YYNGEE. The CDR3 loop is CASSAGQGNQPQHF. In nucleotides, the CDR3 is TGTGCCAGCAGCGCGGGACAGGGAAATCAGCCCCAGCATTTT.

This clonotype showed up just a few times. The chain links TRBV14 to TRBJ2-5; the match to TRBD2 covers 12 bases. This CDR3 is built from 18 residues. From germline, CDR1 is SGHDN and CDR2 FVKESK. The trim removed 5 bases at V and 2 bases at J, leaving 12 bases unmatched. The CDR3 loop is CASSSAPGLAGYQETQYF. CDR3 DNA sequence: TGTGCCAGCAGCAGCGCTCCGGGACTAGCGGGTTATCAAGAGACCCAGTACTTC.

The rearrangement uses TRBV9 and TRBJ1-2, with D possibly being TRBD1 (5 bases). Trimming took off 4 bases at V and 0 bases at J, with 19 bases between the two ends. CDR3 length: 17 amino acids. The germline V gene has CDR1 SGDLS and CDR2 YYNGEE. Here the CDR3 reads CASSQGRDPRSNYGYTF. As DNA, the CDR3 is TGTGCCAGCAGCCAGGGCAGGGACCCCCGATCTAACTATGGCTACACCTTC.

CDR3 protein: CASSDRGQGGNEKLFF. Written as DNA, the CDR3 is TGTGCCAGCAGTGATCGGGGACAGGGGGGAAATGAAAAACTGTTTTTT. The chain employs TRBV2 and TRBJ1-4; 11 nucleotides line up with TRBD1. CDR3 length: 16 amino acids. V gave up 3 bases and J gave up 5 bases; unmatched junction bases: 5. The germline V gene encodes CDR1 SNHLY and CDR2 FYNNEI.

This sequence joins TRBV9 and TRBJ2-2; tentative D call: TRBD1 (6 bases). Germline CDR1 SGDLS, CDR2 YYNGEE. The ends were cut back, 0 bases at V and 0 bases at J, with 6 bases in the middle. The CDR3 sequence is 15 residues long. The chain's CDR3 is CASSVGTANTGELFF. CDR3 in DNA: TGTGCCAGCAGCGTAGGGACAGCGAACACCGGGGAGCTGTTTTTT.

The rearrangement links TRBV6-5 to TRBJ2-7; D not certain. The CDR3 covers 11 residues. Between the trimmed V and J ends, which lost 8 bases and 4 bases, there was a span of 9 bases. Germline lookup yields CDR1 MNHEY and CDR2 SVGAGI. In DNA, the CDR3 is TGTGCCAGCCGCTTCGGGTACGAGCAGTACTTC. Protein: CASRFGYEQYF.

The chain carries TRBV7-6 and TRBJ2-5; D is undetermined. The germline gives CDR1 SGHVS, CDR2 FNYEAQ. V was clipped by 4 bases and J by 4 bases, with 4 bases between them. This CDR3 is built from 11 residues. CDR3 region: CASSSPETQYF. The CDR3 DNA is TGTGCCAGCAGCTCTCCAGAGACCCAGTACTTC.

The chain has TRBV3-1 and TRBJ2-5; no reliable D call. The germline V and J ends were trimmed by 0 bases and 1 base, with 3 bases remaining between them. The CDR3 totals 13 residues. The germline V gene has CDR1 LGHDT and CDR2 YNNKEL (reference sequence). CDR3 loop: CASSQEAQETQYF. The CDR3 DNA reads TGTGCCAGCAGCCAAGAGGCCCAAGAGACCCAGTACTTC.

This chain connects TRBV9 to TRBJ1-5; the match to TRBD1 covers 8 bases. In germline, CDR1 is SGDLS, CDR2 YYNGEE. The CDR3 is made up of 14 amino acids. V shed 3 bases, J shed 6 bases, and the junction held 5 bases outside the gene matches. The CDR3 region is CASSATGAGQPQHF. The DNA for the CDR3 is TGTGCCAGCAGCGCGACAGGGGCAGGTCAGCCCCAGCATTTT.

This chain joins TRBV7-2 and TRBJ2-7; either TRBD1 or TRBD2 may supply D (5 bases each). The CDR3 spans 12 residues. V gave up 4 bases and J gave up 3 bases, with 7 bases separating them. Germline CDR1 SGHTA, CDR2 FQGNSA. The CDR3 bases are TGTGCCAGCAGCTGGGACCGCTACGAGCAGTACTTC. Its protein is CASSWDRYEQYF.

The chain recombines TRBV6-1 with TRBJ2-5; the match to TRBD2 covers 7 bases. The trim removed 7 bases at V and 1 base at J, leaving 9 bases unmatched. The CDR3 has 15 residues. Per germline, CDR1 MNHNS and CDR2 SASEGT. The CDR3, as DNA: TGTGCCAGCATTCGATTGCCGGGGGGCCAAGAGACCCAGTACTTC. It is translated as CASIRLPGGQETQYF.

The chain links TRBV27 to TRBJ1-2; no clear D. Germline V lookup: CDR1 MNHEY, CDR2 SMNVEV (reference sequence). V shed 2 bases and J shed 8 bases, with 12 bases lying between them. The CDR3 is 13 amino acids. The CDR3 loop reads CASSLVSGWGYTF. The CDR3 DNA sequence: TGTGCCAGCAGTTTAGTGTCGGGATGGGGCTACACCTTC.

This clonotype was picked up one time. V is TRBV5-8 and J is TRBJ2-5; D possibly uses TRBD1 or TRBD2 (5 bases each). V was pared by 0 bases and J by 3 bases, with 9 bases between. This CDR3 region has 14 residues. Germline V gene data show CDR1 as SGHTS and CDR2 as YDEGEE. CDR3 in DNA: TGTGCCAGCAGCTTGGACGGGACGGAAGAGACCCAGTACTTC. Protein: CASSLDGTEETQYF.

This clonotype was observed a single time. The rearrangement uses TRBV7-9 and TRBJ2-1; tentative D call: TRBD2 (5 bases). Germline-derived CDR1 and CDR2 are SEHNR and FQNEAQ (reference sequence). This CDR3 comprises 15 residues. The V and J ends lost 8 bases and 6 bases respectively, with 20 bases between them. The CDR3 is CASPPVEGDSNEQFF. Written as DNA, the CDR3 is TGTGCCAGCCCCCCGGTCGAGGGCGATTCCAATGAGCAGTTCTTC.

J is TRBJ2-2 and V is TRBV20-1, with no clear D. The CDR3 totals 14 residues. Germline V gives CDR1 DFQATT, CDR2 SNEGSKA (reference sequence). V was pared by 6 bases and J by 0 bases, with 11 bases between. CDR3 in amino acids: CSAKSRSNTGELFF. The DNA for the CDR3 is TGCAGTGCGAAGAGCCGATCGAACACCGGGGAGCTGTTTTTT.

J is TRBJ2-3 and V is TRBV12-3 or TRBV12-4; D call uncertain. The CDR3 length is 16 residues. V shed 5 bases and J shed 0 bases, with 15 bases lying between them. This chain's CDR3 is CASSRSRWASTDTQYF. CDR3 DNA: TGTGCCAGCAGTCGATCGCGGTGGGCTAGCACAGATACGCAGTATTTT.

The chain uses TRBV16 and TRBJ1-2; TRBD1 might be the D (5 bases). The germline V and J ends were trimmed by 0 bases and 5 bases, with 16 bases remaining between them. The CDR3 sequence is 16 residues long. Germline values: CDR1 KGHSY, CDR2 FQNENV. The CDR3 bases are TGTGCCAGCAGCCAATCTATCACAGGAAAGGGGTATGGCTACACCTTC. Translating it yields CASSQSITGKGYGYTF.

This chain links TRBV2 with TRBJ1-1; no reliable D call. Trimming removed 7 bases at V and 8 bases at J, with 11 bases between. The germline CDR1 and CDR2 sequences are SNHLY and FYNNEI. The CDR3 is 11 amino acids. The CDR3 nucleotides read TGTGCCAGCAAAGGGCCTCGCGAAGCTTTCTTT. Amino acid sequence: CASKGPREAFF.

The rearrangement links TRBV9 to TRBJ2-7, with 8 bases that match TRBD1. The CDR3 spans 13 residues. Per the germline V gene, CDR1 is SGDLS and CDR2 is YYNGEE. V dropped 3 bases and J dropped 2; count of bases not matched to a gene: 1. CDR3 amino acids: CASSAGGPYEQYF. The DNA of the CDR3 is TGTGCCAGCAGCGCAGGGGGCCCCTACGAGCAGTACTTC.

The rearrangement links TRBV19 to TRBJ2-1, with 7 bases lining up with TRBD1. The CDR3 loop spans 13 amino acids. The germline V gene has CDR1 LNHDA and CDR2 SQIVND (reference sequence). J gave up 5 bases and V 7 bases, and 5 bases lay outside the gene matches. CDR3 DNA sequence: TGTGCCAGTACCCCGGGACAGCACAATGAGCAGTTCTTC. The encoded protein is CASTPGQHNEQFF.

The chain combines TRBV2 with TRBJ2-3; D not certain. The germline CDR1 and CDR2 sequences are SNHLY and FYNNEI. The CDR3 has 13 amino acids. Trimming removed 1 base from V and 6 bases from J, with 8 bases in between. Here the CDR3 DNA reads TGTGCCAGCAGTGAAGTAATGGGGGATACGCAGTATTTT. As protein: CASSEVMGDTQYF.

The chain combines TRBV25-1 with TRBJ2-5, with 7 nucleotides matching TRBD2. Germline trimming cut 2 bases from V and 2 bases from J; bases unmatched to any gene: 8. The CDR3 extends over 16 amino acids. CDR1 is MGHDK, CDR2 SYGVNS, per germline. In DNA, the CDR3 is TGTGCCAGCAGTGAACCCCGTAGCGGGCTACAAGAGACCCAGTACTTC. This sequence encodes CASSEPRSGLQETQYF. Variable domain in full (rest from reference TRBV25-1 and TRBJ2-5): EADIYQTPRYLVIGTGKKITLECSQTMGHDKMYWYQQDPGMELHLIHYSYGVNSTEKGDLSSESTVSRIRTEHFPLTLESARPSHTSQYLCASSEPRSGLQETQYFGPGTRLLVL.